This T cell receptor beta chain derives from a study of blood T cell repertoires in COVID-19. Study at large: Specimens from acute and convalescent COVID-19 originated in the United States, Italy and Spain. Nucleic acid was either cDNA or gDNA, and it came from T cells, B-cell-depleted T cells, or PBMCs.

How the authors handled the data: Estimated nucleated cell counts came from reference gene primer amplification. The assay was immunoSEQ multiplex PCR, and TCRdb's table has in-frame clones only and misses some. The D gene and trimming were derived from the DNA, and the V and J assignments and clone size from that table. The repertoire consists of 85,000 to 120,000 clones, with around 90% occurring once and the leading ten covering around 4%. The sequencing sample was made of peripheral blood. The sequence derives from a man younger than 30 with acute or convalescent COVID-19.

CDR3 coding DNA: TGTGCCAGCAGACACCGGGGGAATAATCAGCCCCAGCATTTT. It specifies CASRHRGNNQPQHF. The V call is TRBV6-6, the J call TRBJ1-5; a possible D gene is TRBD1 (5 bases). The CDR3 is 14 residues long. Germline V gene sequence: CDR1 MNHNY, CDR2 SVGAGI (reference sequence). V lost 6 bases and J 4 bases, leaving 13 bases between the germline ends.